Following are 29 T cell receptor beta chains from one sample sequenced in a study of blood T cell repertoires in COVID-19. Sequenced by immunoSEQ multiplex PCR; TCRdb stores in-frame clones only, minus some. The top ten hold 2.9% of the sample, which has some 230,000 clones, approximately 85% seen once. Sample: peripheral blood. These TCRs come from a man in his forties or fifties who had recovered from COVID-19.

To note about this clone: This specimen includes other DNA sequences encoding the same CDR3. The chain uses TRBV27 and TRBJ1-5, with D possibly matching TRBD1 (5 bases). CDR1 and CDR2 (germline): MNHEY, SMNVEV (reference sequence). The V end lost 2 bases, the J end lost 0 bases, and 5 bases lay between the germline ends. The CDR3 is 14 residues long. For the CDR3, the DNA is TGTGCCAGCAGTTTAAGGGGTAGCAATCAGCCCCAGCATTTT. Protein product: CASSLRGSNQPQHF.

This clone turned up a few times. This rearrangement joins TRBV3-1 (or the pseudogene TRBV3-2) to TRBJ2-1, with 8 bases identical to TRBD2. Unmatched junction bases numbered 6, after V lost 0 bases and J lost 5 bases. The CDR3 sequence is 16 residues long. Germline V lookup: CDR1 LGHDT, CDR2 YNNKEL (reference sequence). DNA for the CDR3: TGTGCCAGCAGCCAAGATCGCGGGAGGCAAGACAATGAGCAGTTCTTC. This sequence encodes CASSQDRGRQDNEQFF.

This chain uses TRBV27 with TRBJ2-7; tentatively, D is TRBD2 (6 bases). V was clipped by 5 bases and J by 0 bases, with 11 bases between them. This CDR3 comprises 14 residues. Per germline, CDR1 MNHEY and CDR2 SMNVEV (reference sequence). CDR3 loop: CASSPGLSSYEQYF. The CDR3 nucleotides read TGTGCCAGCAGTCCCGGACTATCCTCCTACGAGCAGTACTTC.

The chain couples TRBV24-1 to TRBJ1-2; tentatively, D is TRBD1 (6 bases). CDR1 and CDR2 from the germline V gene are KGHDR and SFDVKD. CDR3 length: 16 amino acids. V was trimmed by 4 bases and J by 3 bases, leaving 17 bases between them. The CDR3 loop is CATSDPGHSGDYGYTF. The CDR3 bases are TGTGCCACCAGTGACCCCGGCCATTCAGGGGACTATGGCTACACCTTC.

The gene calls are TRBV11-2 and TRBJ2-1; no clear D. Germline-derived CDR1 and CDR2 are SGHAT and FQNNGV. V was shortened by 2 bases and J by 0 bases, with 8 bases between the two germline ends. This CDR3 has 15 residues. The CDR3, as DNA: TGTGCCAGCAGCTTACAGGATTCCTCCTACAATGAGCAGTTCTTC. As protein: CASSLQDSSYNEQFF.

The chain links TRBV29-1 to TRBJ2-1, with D possibly matching TRBD2 (6 bases). CDR3 length: 15 amino acids. Germline V lookup: CDR1 SQVTM, CDR2 ANQGSEA. V gave up 1 base and J gave up 7 bases, with 17 bases separating them. The DNA for the CDR3 is TGCAGCGTTGAAGTAGGGACTCGCCGGAATAATGAGCAGTTCTTC. The encoded protein is CSVEVGTRRNNEQFF.

The chain joins TRBV24-1 to TRBJ2-2; 7 positions agree with TRBD2. V shed 0 bases, J shed 2 bases, and the junction held 8 bases outside the gene matches. This CDR3 region has 18 residues. Germline-derived CDR1 and CDR2 are KGHDR and SFDVKD. The CDR3 DNA follows: TGTGCCACCAGTGATTTGGATCTGGTAGCGGGCAACACCGGGGAGCTGTTTTTT. As protein: CATSDLDLVAGNTGELFF.

V and J are TRBV6-5 and TRBJ2-7, with D possibly being TRBD2 (5 bases). The CDR3 spans 14 residues. Trimming removed 7 bases at V and 6 bases at J, with 19 bases between. CDR1 and CDR2 from the germline V gene are MNHEY and SVGAGI. CDR3 residues: CASKKGSAIGEQYF. CDR3 sequence (DNA): TGTGCCAGCAAAAAAGGGAGCGCTATCGGCGAGCAGTACTTC.

The CDR3 here is CASSRVGHGNQPQHF. DNA of the CDR3: TGTGCCAGCAGTAGGGTGGGGCACGGCAATCAGCCCCAGCATTTT. V and J are TRBV27 and TRBJ1-5, with D tentatively TRBD1 (5 bases). Per germline, CDR1 MNHEY and CDR2 SMNVEV (reference sequence). The V gene lost 5 bases and the J gene lost 2 bases, with 13 bases spanning the gap. The CDR3 contains 15 residues.

The CDR3 sequence: CATSDRDRLSYEQYF. CDR3 nucleotides: TGTGCCACCTCGGACCGGGACAGACTATCCTACGAGCAGTACTTC. The J gene is TRBJ2-7, the V gene TRBV28, with 7 bases lining up with TRBD1. The CDR3 contains 15 residues. Germline-derived CDR1 and CDR2 are MDHEN and SYDVKM. Trimming at V came to 10 bases and at J to 1 base, leaving 13 bases not matched to a gene.

The V gene is TRBV24-1, the J gene TRBJ1-5; 9 bases map to TRBD1. Per germline, CDR1 KGHDR and CDR2 SFDVKD. After removal of 7 bases from V and 5 bases from J, the junction contained 23 bases not matched to a gene. This CDR3 contains 20 residues. Here the CDR3 reads CATSKGGETGGIRGYQPQHF. Here the CDR3 DNA reads TGTGCCACCAGCAAGGGGGGGGAGACAGGGGGAATCCGGGGATATCAGCCCCAGCATTTT.

The CDR3: CASRPGGPEAFF. Written as DNA, the CDR3 is TGTGCCAGCAGGCCAGGGGGCCCTGAAGCTTTCTTT. The chain couples TRBV28 to TRBJ1-1; 8 bases map to TRBD1. V was clipped by 6 bases and J by 6 bases; unmatched bases: 3. Germline CDR1 is MDHEN and CDR2 is SYDVKM. CDR3 length equals 12 residues.

V gene TRBV7-2 combines with J gene TRBJ2-5; TRBD2 aligns across 7 bases. CDR1 and CDR2 (germline): SGHTA, FQGNSA. Trimming took 5 bases from V and 4 from J; bases not matched to a gene: 7. This CDR3 has 14 amino acids. The DNA of the CDR3 is TGTGCCAGCAGCCAAGCGGGGTTCGGAGAGACCCAGTACTTC. It translates to CASSQAGFGETQYF.

In regard to this clone: One junction end does not reproduce the germline sequence, and a read error may be involved. This sequence joins TRBV30 and TRBJ1-4, with TRBD1 matching over 9 bases. Germline CDR1 GTSNPN, CDR2 SVGIG (reference sequence). The CDR3 runs to 14 residues. This CDR3 is CAWRGGTGNEKLFF. Written as DNA, the CDR3 is TGTGCCTGGAGGGGCGGGACAGGGAATGAAAAATTGTTTTTT.

V is TRBV7-9 and J is TRBJ2-3, with 8 bases lining up with TRBD2. The germline V gene encodes CDR1 SEHNR and CDR2 FQNEAQ (reference sequence). V was clipped by 1 base and J by 6 bases; unmatched bases: 15. The CDR3 has 18 residues. The DNA for the CDR3 is TGTGCCAGCAGCTTAGGACCATACGGGAGGGCCAGTGCTGATACGCAGTATTTT. It translates to CASSLGPYGRASADTQYF.

The gene calls are TRBV5-5 and TRBJ2-7, with 7 nucleotides matching TRBD1. V lost 2 bases, J lost 2 bases, and 4 bases stayed unmatched. CDR1 is SGHKS, CDR2 YYEKEE, per germline (reference sequence). The CDR3 loop spans 14 amino acids. In DNA form, the CDR3 reads TGTGCCAGCAGCTTACAGGGGATTACCTACGAGCAGTACTTC. Residues: CASSLQGITYEQYF.

This clone appeared a single time. V gene TRBV19 combines with J gene TRBJ1-4; TRBD1 is a possible D gene (6 bases). The CDR3 has 17 amino acids. Trimming removed 7 bases at V and 2 bases at J, with 20 bases between. Germline loops: CDR1 LNHDA, CDR2 SQIVND (reference sequence). This chain's CDR3 is CASNTRAGERTNEKLFF. The DNA for the CDR3 is TGTGCCAGTAACACACGCGCAGGGGAGCGTACTAATGAAAAACTGTTTTTT.

The rearrangement links TRBV28 to TRBJ2-3, with D possibly matching TRBD1 (6 bases). The CDR3 sequence is 14 residues long. The V gene's germline CDR1 is MDHEN and CDR2 SYDVKM. V was shortened by 8 bases and J by 2 bases, with 14 bases between the two germline ends. The CDR3 region has the DNA TGTGCCAGCTGGGCAGGGGCCTTCACAGATACGCAGTATTTT. It specifies CASWAGAFTDTQYF.

This chain links TRBV28 with TRBJ2-7, with 7 bases aligning to TRBD1. Germline loops: CDR1 MDHEN, CDR2 SYDVKM. The CDR3 is made up of 13 amino acids. The J segment lost 6 bases and the V segment lost 6 bases, leaving 8 bases of the junction unmatched. The CDR3 spells CASSVDRVAEQYF. Written as DNA, the CDR3 is TGTGCCAGCAGCGTCGACAGGGTCGCCGAGCAGTACTTC.

The chain recombines TRBV27 with TRBJ2-2; TRBD1 is a possible D gene (6 bases). Trimming took 2 bases from V and 0 from J, leaving 7 bases between them. Germline V gene lookup returns CDR1 MNHEY and CDR2 SMNVEV (reference sequence). The CDR3 is 15 amino acids. The CDR3 region has the DNA TGTGCCAGCAGTTTAGGGGGCCCGAACACCGGGGAGCTGTTTTTT. It specifies CASSLGGPNTGELFF.

The gene calls are TRBV9 and TRBJ1-1; 8 nucleotides align to TRBD1. The CDR3 runs to 16 residues. Trimming removed 3 bases from V and 1 base from J; junction bases left unmatched: 8. CDR1 and CDR2 (germline): SGDLS, YYNGEE. The CDR3 bases are TGTGCCAGCAGCGCGCACGTGGGACAGGAGAACACTGAAGCTTTCTTT. Its protein product is CASSAHVGQENTEAFF.

The CDR3 DNA sequence: TGTGCCAGCAGACTGTCAGGGGGGAGGTATGGCTACACCTTC. Translated: CASRLSGGRYGYTF. The V and J genes are TRBV28 and TRBJ1-2, with 7 bases fitting TRBD1. J was trimmed by 5 bases and V by 6 bases; bases with no gene match: 9. Germline V gene data show CDR1 as MDHEN and CDR2 as SYDVKM. The CDR3 has 14 amino acids.

The chain joins TRBV18 to TRBJ2-7; 9 nucleotides line up with TRBD2. CDR3 length equals 15 residues. Looked up from germline, CDR1 is KGHSH and CDR2 is LQKENI. The J segment lost 2 bases and the V segment lost 1 base, leaving 3 bases of the junction unmatched. CDR3 residues: CASSPRREGPYEQYF. For the CDR3, the DNA is TGTGCCAGCTCACCACGGCGGGAGGGTCCCTACGAGCAGTACTTC.

This chain connects TRBV12-3 or TRBV12-4 to TRBJ1-5; 7 bases are a match to TRBD1. The trim removed 6 bases at V and 3 bases at J, leaving 2 bases unmatched. This CDR3 contains 13 residues. CDR3 loop: CASRTGPNQPQHF. The DNA for the CDR3 is TGTGCCAGCAGGACAGGGCCCAATCAGCCCCAGCATTTT.

CDR3 nucleotide sequence: TGTGCCAGCAGCCTTAGAGGTAGCGTAGGTTCCTACGAGCAGTACTTC. The encoded protein is CASSLRGSVGSYEQYF. This rearrangement joins TRBV11-2 to TRBJ2-7; TRBD2 is a possible D gene (5 bases). The germline CDR1 and CDR2 sequences are SGHAT and FQNNGV. The CDR3 extends over 16 amino acids. V lost 5 bases and J lost 1, with 18 bases in between.

The chain uses TRBV27 and TRBJ1-2; possible D gene TRBD1, 6 bases. V lost 3 bases and J 4 bases, leaving 12 bases between the germline ends. This CDR3 has 14 residues. The germline V gene has CDR1 MNHEY and CDR2 SMNVEV (reference sequence). CDR3 residues: CASSFGTGIYGYTF. For the CDR3, the DNA is TGTGCCAGCAGTTTCGGAACAGGGATCTATGGCTACACCTTC.

As DNA, the CDR3 is TGTGCCAGCAGACCTATATCCCAAACAGGGGGCGGAAACACCATATATTTT. As protein: CASRPISQTGGGNTIYF. The chain couples TRBV28 to TRBJ1-3; TRBD1 matches 9 bases. J gave up 4 bases and V 6 bases, and 13 bases lay outside the gene matches. The germline gives CDR1 MDHEN, CDR2 SYDVKM. This CDR3 is built from 17 residues.

The gene calls are TRBV7-2 and TRBJ2-3; 8 bases match TRBD2. V lost 3 bases to trimming and J lost 5 bases; unmatched junction nucleotides: 7. The CDR3 sequence is 15 residues long. The germline gives CDR1 SGHTA, CDR2 FQGNSA. CDR3 in DNA: TGTGCCAGCAGCTTCCATGCGGGAGGTCGAGATACGCAGTATTTT. Translating gives CASSFHAGGRDTQYF.

A single count supports this clone. The chain combines TRBV19 with TRBJ2-7, with 11 bases that match TRBD1. V shed 8 bases, J shed 3 bases, and the junction held 3 bases outside the gene matches. The germline V gene encodes CDR1 LNHDA and CDR2 SQIVND (reference sequence). The CDR3 sequence is 13 residues long. CDR3 amino acids: CASRTGGNYEQYF. CDR3 sequence (DNA): TGTGCCAGTCGGACAGGGGGCAACTACGAGCAGTACTTC.